This T cell receptor (beta chain) was identified in a study of cytomegalovirus exposure and HLA in healthy donors. The CDR3 sequence is 21 residues long. Germline loops: CDR1 MGHRA, CDR2 YSYEKL. Trimming cost V 2 bases and J 1 base; bases outside gene matches: 14. PCR primers comprised 60 Vbeta and 13 Jbeta primers. Using immunoSEQ multiplex PCR, the repertoire was profiled, and TCRdb retains in-frame clones only, with some absent. Among about 170,000 clones listed, 75% to 90% were seen once. The receptor was derived from a woman between 18 and 29 years old in good health and CMV-seronegative. The sample consisted of PBMCs. J is TRBJ2-1 and V is TRBV4-1; TRBD2 matches at 13 bases. The chain's CDR3 is CASSQPRLAGGHALSYNEQFF. CDR3 in DNA: TGCGCCAGCAGCCAACCCCGACTAGCGGGGGGCCATGCCCTTTCCTACAATGAGCAGTTCTTC.